The clone carrying this T cell receptor (beta chain) has only a few counts. Its specificity is not known. These data are taken from a study of PD-1 blockade in mismatch repair-deficient tumors. General study results and limits: After pembrolizumab, tumor-resident clones rose rapidly, then generally contracted before radiologic responses.

The assay was immunoSEQ multiplex PCR, and TCRdb's table has in-frame clones only and misses some. The top ten hold roughly 5.5% of the sample, which has about 79,000 clones, about four fifths seen once. The CDR3 is 11 residues long. Trimming took 7 bases from V and 8 from J, leaving 11 bases between them. Germline V gene data show CDR1 as SQVTM and CDR2 as ANQGSEA. The sample consisted of peripheral blood, taken 44 weeks after starting pembrolizumab. This chain links TRBV29-1 with TRBJ1-4; the D is unclear. The sequence was collected from an adult with mismatch repair-deficient cancer. The CDR3 DNA reads as TGCAGCGCCGCGGTAGGGGAAAAACTGTTTTTT. Protein: CSAAVGEKLFF.